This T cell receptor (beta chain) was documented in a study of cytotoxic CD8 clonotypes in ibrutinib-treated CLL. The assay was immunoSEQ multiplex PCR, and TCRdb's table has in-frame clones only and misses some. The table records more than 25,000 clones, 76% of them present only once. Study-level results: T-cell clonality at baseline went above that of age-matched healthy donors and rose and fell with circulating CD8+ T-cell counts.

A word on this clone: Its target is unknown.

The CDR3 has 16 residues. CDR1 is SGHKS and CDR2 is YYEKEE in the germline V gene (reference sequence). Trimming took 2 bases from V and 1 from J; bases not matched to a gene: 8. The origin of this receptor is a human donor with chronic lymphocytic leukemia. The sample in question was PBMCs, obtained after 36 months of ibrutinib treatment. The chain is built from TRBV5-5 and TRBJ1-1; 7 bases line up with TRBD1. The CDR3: CASSLLLTGTNTEAFF. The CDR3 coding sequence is TGTGCCAGCAGCTTATTACTGACAGGGACGAACACTGAAGCTTTCTTT.